A single sample gave rise to the 30 T cell receptor beta chains below, sequenced in a study of blood T cell repertoires in COVID-19. Produced via immunoSEQ multiplex PCR; TCRdb's table is partial and in-frame only. The sample shows some 99,000 clones, about 90% of them seen only once. Sequenced sample: peripheral blood. The receptors were sampled from a human donor in a cohort sampled during active COVID-19.

This rearrangement joins TRBV5-1 to TRBJ2-1, with D possibly TRBD1 on 5 matching bases. CDR3 size: 14 residues. V was clipped by 3 bases and J by 0 bases, with 7 bases between them. The germline CDR1 and CDR2 sequences are SGHRS and YFSETQ. CDR3 bases: TGCGCCAGCAGCTACGACAGCTCCTACAATGAGCAGTTCTTC. Translation gives CASSYDSSYNEQFF.

V is TRBV5-1 and J is TRBJ2-3; no definite D call. This CDR3 is built from 13 residues. In germline, CDR1 is SGHRS, CDR2 YFSETQ. Trimming removed 1 base at V and 4 bases at J, with 7 bases between. CDR3 sequence (DNA): TGCGCCAGCAGCTTGTTACAGTCAGATACGCAGTATTTT. Its protein is CASSLLQSDTQYF.

The chain recombines TRBV4-2 with TRBJ2-1; 11 bases agree with TRBD2. From germline, CDR1 is LGHNA and CDR2 YNFKEQ. With 1 base clipped from V and 4 bases from J, the junction kept 9 bases outside the gene matches. The CDR3 spans 18 residues. CDR3 region: CASSQAAVTSGTYNEQFF. The CDR3 bases are TGTGCCAGCAGCCAAGCGGCCGTGACTAGCGGGACATACAATGAGCAGTTCTTC.

The rearrangement joins TRBV18 to TRBJ1-1, with D maybe TRBD1 (6 bases). Germline V CDR1 and CDR2: KGHSH, LQKENI. This CDR3 spans 14 amino acids. Trimming took 5 bases from V and 0 from J, leaving 10 bases between them. CDR3 DNA: TGTGCCAGCTCAATACAGGGTTTGAACACTGAAGCTTTCTTT. This translates into CASSIQGLNTEAFF.

The rearrangement joins TRBV28 to TRBJ2-3, with unresolved D. The CDR3 contains 12 residues. Trimming took 4 bases from V and 6 from J, leaving 8 bases between them. Germline assignment: CDR1 MDHEN and CDR2 SYDVKM. This chain's CDR3 is CASSSWPDTQYF. The CDR3 DNA is TGTGCCAGCAGTTCCTGGCCGGATACGCAGTATTTT.

The chain joins TRBV7-9 to TRBJ1-2, with 9 nucleotides matching TRBD1. From germline, CDR1 is SEHNR and CDR2 FQNEAQ (reference sequence). V lost 6 bases and J lost 8; bases outside the gene matches: 4. The CDR3 has 12 amino acids. The CDR3 protein is CASSYTGGGYTF. CDR3 nucleotides: TGTGCCAGCAGTTATACAGGGGGCGGCTACACCTTC.

This chain joins TRBV15 and TRBJ1-3; maybe TRBD1 (6 bases). CDR1 LNHNV and CDR2 YYDKDF come from the germline V gene (reference sequence). CDR3 length: 14 amino acids. Trimming took 9 bases from V and 0 from J, leaving 12 bases between them. For the CDR3, the DNA is TGTGCCACGCTGGGGGCAGGCTCTGGAAACACCATATATTTT. Protein sequence: CATLGAGSGNTIYF.

The rearrangement links TRBV7-9 to TRBJ2-3, with 8 bases matching TRBD2. Unmatched junction bases numbered 4, after V lost 5 bases and J lost 3 bases. Germline CDR1 SEHNR, CDR2 FQNEAQ (reference sequence). The CDR3 covers 14 residues. The CDR3 spells CASSLLADTDTQYF. CDR3 bases: TGTGCCAGCAGCCTACTAGCGGATACAGATACGCAGTATTTT.

The chain employs TRBV5-1 and TRBJ1-6, with D perhaps TRBD1 (5 bases). Germline loops: CDR1 SGHRS, CDR2 YFSETQ. V shed 4 bases and J shed 5 bases, with 16 bases lying between them. The CDR3 covers 16 residues. The CDR3 is CASSQSGAPDNSPLHF. The CDR3 region has the DNA TGCGCCAGCAGCCAGAGCGGGGCTCCCGATAATTCACCCCTCCACTTT.

The genes are TRBV5-1 and TRBJ2-7; 10 bases match TRBD1. CDR1 and CDR2 (germline): SGHRS, YFSETQ. The CDR3 covers 15 residues. The V gene end was trimmed by 4 bases and the J gene end by 7 bases; junction bases not matched to a gene: 11. CDR3 in amino acids: CASSPGQGLLREQYF. In DNA form, the CDR3 reads TGCGCCAGCAGCCCGGGACAGGGGCTCTTAAGGGAGCAGTACTTC. Together with reference TRBV5-1 and TRBJ2-7, the CDR3 gives the full variable domain: KAGVTQTPRYLIKTRGQQVTLSCSPISGHRSVSWYQQTPGQGLQFLFEYFSETQRNKGNFPGRFSGRQFSNSRSEMNVSTLELGDSALYLCASSPGQGLLREQYFGPGTRLTVT.

This sequence joins TRBV2 and TRBJ2-3; perhaps TRBD2 as D (6 bases). Trimming shortened V by 8 bases and J by 2 bases, and 14 bases separated the two germline ends. The germline V gene encodes CDR1 SNHLY and CDR2 FYNNEI. The CDR3 length is 14 residues. The CDR3: CASLAGTYTDTQYF. CDR3 coding DNA: TGTGCCAGCCTTGCGGGGACTTACACAGATACGCAGTATTTT.

The gene calls are TRBV10-3 and TRBJ1-1; 8 bases are a match to TRBD1. Germline V CDR1 and CDR2: ENHRY, SYGVKD. The ends lost 6 bases at V and 4 bases at J; junction bases unmatched: 7. There are 14 residues in the CDR3. CDR3: CAIRTTGVSTEAFF. DNA of the CDR3: TGTGCCATCAGGACGACAGGGGTGAGCACTGAAGCTTTCTTT.

The rearrangement joins TRBV4-1 to TRBJ2-2; D is unresolved. CDR3 length: 16 amino acids. Trimming shortened V by 4 bases and J by 1 base, and 13 bases separated the two germline ends. Germline V lookup: CDR1 MGHRA, CDR2 YSYEKL. In DNA, the CDR3 is TGCGCCAGCAGCCTAGGAGCCCTTCTGAACACCGGGGAGCTGTTTTTT. Encoded protein: CASSLGALLNTGELFF.

This clone was detected only a few times. V gene TRBV7-6 combines with J gene TRBJ1-1; possibly TRBD1 for D (5 bases). The CDR3 loop spans 13 amino acids. Germline-derived CDR1 and CDR2 are SGHVS and FNYEAQ. Trimming cost V 1 base and J 8 bases, with 11 bases left between them. The CDR3 DNA follows: TGTGCCAGCAGCTTAGTCCGGGGGGGGGAAGCTTTCTTT. Protein sequence: CASSLVRGGEAFF.

The chain is built from TRBV2 and TRBJ2-3; D possibly corresponds to TRBD1 (6 bases). CDR1 SNHLY and CDR2 FYNNEI come from the germline V gene. The CDR3 runs 16 residues. V gave up 6 bases and J gave up 6 bases, with 22 bases separating them. CDR3 sequence (DNA): TGTGCCAGCAGGAGGGGGTTTTTGAATTCGGGGGATACGCAGTATTTT. This translates into CASRRGFLNSGDTQYF.

The gene calls are TRBV4-1 and TRBJ2-2; 8 nucleotides align to TRBD1. Germline V gene data show CDR1 as MGHRA and CDR2 as YSYEKL. This CDR3 region has 16 residues. V shed 4 bases and J 6 bases; nucleotides not matched to a gene: 10. The CDR3 DNA sequence: TGCGCCAGCAGCCCGCACCAGGGGGCGCTTCCCGGGGAGCTGTTTTTT. Translating gives CASSPHQGALPGELFF.

The V and J genes are TRBV27 and TRBJ2-3; 8 nucleotides line up with TRBD1. The ends lost 6 bases at V and 5 bases at J; junction bases unmatched: 13. The CDR3 has 16 amino acids. Germline lookup yields CDR1 MNHEY and CDR2 SMNVEV (reference sequence). The CDR3 DNA reads as TGTGCCAGCAGCAACCCATGGACAGGGTTGGGAGATACGCAGTATTTT. This translates into CASSNPWTGLGDTQYF.

The chain carries TRBV6-1 and TRBJ2-2, with 8 bases aligning to TRBD1. This CDR3 is built from 16 residues. V lost 0 bases and J lost 4; bases outside the gene matches: 4. Germline V gives CDR1 MNHNS, CDR2 SASEGT. The CDR3 sequence is CASSEARGLVTGELFF. The DNA of the CDR3 is TGTGCCAGCAGTGAAGCCAGGGGGCTGGTCACCGGGGAGCTGTTTTTT.

This chain links TRBV9 with TRBJ1-3, with a tentative D call TRBD1 (5 bases). The length of the CDR3 is 16 residues. Germline CDR1 and CDR2: SGDLS and YYNGEE. V was trimmed by 4 bases and J by 0 bases, leaving 14 bases between them. The CDR3 DNA is TGTGCCAGCAGCCTGGGGCAGCAGACCTCTGGAAACACCATATATTTT. This codes for CASSLGQQTSGNTIYF.

The rearrangement uses TRBV9 and TRBJ2-5; D might be TRBD2 (6 bases). Trimming took off 4 bases at V and 7 bases at J, with 20 bases between the two ends. This CDR3 comprises 15 residues. The germline gives CDR1 SGDLS, CDR2 YYNGEE. DNA of the CDR3: TGTGCCAGCAGCCAGGGACTGGCGCACGCGGGGACCCAGTACTTC. This gives the protein CASSQGLAHAGTQYF.

This chain connects TRBV7-9 to TRBJ2-3; perhaps TRBD2 as D (5 bases). The CDR3 extends over 17 amino acids. Germline CDR1 and CDR2: SEHNR and FQNEAQ (reference sequence). Trimming shortened V by 3 bases and J by 0 bases, and 16 bases separated the two germline ends. The CDR3 loop is CASSFEAVTFSTDTQYF. In nucleotides, the CDR3 is TGTGCCAGCAGCTTTGAAGCGGTCACCTTCAGCACAGATACGCAGTATTTT.

This chain's CDR3 is CASSSAKQGPGVSYEQYF. The CDR3 bases are TGTGCCAGCAGCTCGGCAAAACAGGGGCCGGGAGTCAGCTACGAGCAGTACTTC. V and J are TRBV11-2 and TRBJ2-7; D possibly corresponds to TRBD1 (7 bases). CDR1 and CDR2 from the germline V gene are SGHAT and FQNNGV. The CDR3 extends over 18 amino acids. Trimming cost V 4 bases and J 3 bases, with 25 bases left between them. Looking up the rest from reference TRBV11-2 and TRBJ2-7 gives the full variable domain: EAGVAQSPRYKIIEKRQSVAFWCNPISGHATLYWYQQILGQGPKLLIQFQNNGVVDDSQLPKDRFSAERLKGVDSTLKIQPAKLEDSAVYLCASSSAKQGPGVSYEQYFGPGTRLTVT.

The rearrangement uses TRBV18 and TRBJ2-5; 8 positions match TRBD2. Losses at the gene ends were 0 bases for V and 7 bases for J; bases not matched to a gene: 10. Germline V gene lookup returns CDR1 KGHSH and CDR2 LQKENI. The CDR3 runs to 16 residues. CDR3 DNA: TGTGCCAGCTCACCACCGGGAGCGGGGGTCCGGGGGACCCAGTACTTC. Translated, it gives CASSPPGAGVRGTQYF.

The rearrangement uses TRBV9 and TRBJ2-3; D is ambiguous. CDR1 and CDR2 from the germline V gene are SGDLS and YYNGEE. This CDR3 has 13 residues. V lost 0 bases, J lost 8 bases, and 10 bases lay in between. CDR3 protein: CASSVESLGTQYF. The CDR3 DNA reads TGTGCCAGCAGCGTAGAGTCTCTAGGTACGCAGTATTTT.

J is TRBJ2-7 and V is TRBV4-3; a possible D gene is TRBD1 (5 bases). The CDR3 has 15 amino acids. Trimming shortened V by 1 base and J by 2 bases, and 12 bases separated the two germline ends. The germline V gene encodes CDR1 LGHNA and CDR2 YSLEER. CDR3 DNA sequence: TGCGCCAGCAGCCAAGGTTTGCAGGGTACCTACGAGCAGTACTTC. As protein: CASSQGLQGTYEQYF.

The chain joins TRBV28 to TRBJ1-2; possibly TRBD1 for D (5 bases). This CDR3 spans 12 amino acids. Looked up from germline, CDR1 is MDHEN and CDR2 is SYDVKM. Trimming pared 0 bases from V and 7 bases from J, leaving 6 bases between. CDR3 protein: CASSLWGGGYTF. The DNA of the CDR3 is TGTGCCAGCAGTTTATGGGGGGGTGGCTACACCTTC.

The V gene is TRBV5-1, the J gene TRBJ2-7; TRBD1 aligns across 7 bases. The germline V gene has CDR1 SGHRS and CDR2 YFSETQ. The trim removed 7 bases at V and 0 bases at J, leaving 7 bases unmatched. This CDR3 has 14 residues. CDR3 DNA sequence: TGCGCCAGCGGGGCGACAGGGAGCTCCTACGAGCAGTACTTC. Encoded protein: CASGATGSSYEQYF.

The chain combines TRBV11-2 with TRBJ2-5; D unclear. Per the germline V gene, CDR1 is SGHAT and CDR2 is FQNNGV. The CDR3 extends over 14 amino acids. Trimming removed 5 bases from V and 1 base from J, with 11 bases in between. The CDR3 spells CASSLTGRQETQYF. The CDR3 DNA follows: TGTGCCAGCAGCCTAACGGGTCGCCAAGAGACCCAGTACTTC.

This chain connects TRBV4-2 to TRBJ2-1; 7 bases agree with TRBD1. This CDR3 comprises 16 residues. In germline, CDR1 is LGHNA, CDR2 YNFKEQ. V trimming: 7 bases; J trimming: 0 bases; junction bases outside the gene matches: 9. CDR3 region: CASNIATGPSYNEQFF. The DNA for the CDR3 is TGTGCCAGCAACATTGCGACAGGGCCCTCCTACAATGAGCAGTTCTTC.

The chain has TRBV5-1 and TRBJ2-3, with 11 bases aligning to TRBD2. This CDR3 has 16 amino acids. In germline, CDR1 is SGHRS, CDR2 YFSETQ. V shed 5 bases and J 1 base; nucleotides not matched to a gene: 6. CDR3 bases: TGCGCCAGCAGTAAAACTAGCGGGAGTGGCACAGATACGCAGTATTTT. Its protein is CASSKTSGSGTDTQYF.